The present TCR beta chain was sequenced within a study of beta chain features in type 1 diabetes. Study summary: Patients were similar to healthy donors in age and gender (as well as in cell yields).

Unmatched junction bases numbered 3, after V lost 3 bases and J lost 5 bases. Germline assignment: CDR1 SGHNT and CDR2 YYREEE (reference sequence). This CDR3 region has 13 residues. cDNA synthesis used the whole RNA isolate, giving expressed TCRB sequences. Clones were sequenced by immunoSEQ multiplex PCR, and TCRdb holds only the in-frame ones, with some missing. The sample holds about 250,000 clones, 11% to 15% seen once. The clonotype comes from a woman in her thirties or forties in good health. Sequenced input: naive CD4+ T cells from blood. V and J are TRBV5-4 and TRBJ2-7, with 9 bases identical to TRBD2. CDR3 nucleotides: TGTGCCAGCAGCTCGGGACTAGCCAACGAGCAGTACTTC. Its translation: CASSSGLANEQYF.